A single sample is the source of the 32 T cell receptor beta chains below, sequenced in a study of post-analysis software for immune sequencing data. Prepared libraries of TCR beta cDNA carried unique molecular identifiers. TCRdb redid the calling of the PCR reads with MiXCR, one entry per CDR3 protein. The sample includes some 700,000 distinct CDR3 sequences, 59% of them seen just once. Study-wide results and limits: Five TRBV segments, including TRBV5-6, TRBV5-1 and TRBV20-1, were more frequent in patients than controls.

The antigens for these receptors are not known. The sequencing sample was made of blood. Receptors were obtained from a girl aged 2 to 9 with multiple sclerosis.

This chain uses TRBV15 with TRBJ2-1, with 14 positions matching TRBD2. The V gene end was trimmed by 7 bases and the J gene end by 7 bases; junction bases not matched to a gene: 3. Germline CDR1 reads LNHNV; CDR2 reads YYDKDF (reference sequence). The CDR3 contains 14 residues. This CDR3 reads CATTRLAGGNEQFF. In nucleotides, the CDR3 is TGTGCCACCACGAGACTAGCGGGGGGGAATGAGCAGTTCTTC.

This clonotype was picked up a small number of times. This sequence joins TRBV6-1 and TRBJ2-7; TRBD1 aligns across 11 bases. The V gene end was trimmed by 5 bases and the J gene end by 4 bases; junction bases not matched to a gene: 7. The CDR3 spans 15 residues. From germline, CDR1 is MNHNS and CDR2 SASEGT. CDR3 sequence reads: CASSSRTGGAYEQYF. In nucleotides, the CDR3 is TGTGCCAGCAGTAGCAGGACAGGGGGCGCTTACGAGCAGTACTTC.

The chain links TRBV10-3 to TRBJ2-1; unclear D gene. Deletions cut 6 bases from V and 7 bases from J, with 13 bases between. Germline V CDR1 and CDR2: ENHRY, SYGVKD. This CDR3 is 13 amino acids long. The CDR3 DNA is TGTGCCATCAGCCCTCATGAGGAGAATGAGCAGTTCTTC. Its protein product is CAISPHEENEQFF.

This clonotype was seen a handful of times. The V call is TRBV29-1, the J call TRBJ2-5, with D possibly TRBD1 on 6 matching bases. This CDR3 has 10 amino acids. The V end lost 7 bases, the J end lost 7 bases, and 10 bases lay between the germline ends. CDR1 and CDR2 from the germline V gene are SQVTM and ANQGSEA. The CDR3 loop is CSALQGTQYF. The CDR3 DNA is TGCAGCGCCCTACAGGGGACCCAGTACTTC.

This clonotype appeared a few times. This chain joins TRBV20-1 and TRBJ1-2, with TRBD1 matching over 8 bases. CDR3 length equals 14 residues. Per germline, CDR1 DFQATT and CDR2 SNEGSKA (reference sequence). V lost 4 bases to trimming and J lost 3 bases; unmatched junction nucleotides: 7. CDR3 sequence reads: CSATQGAQDYGYTF. Here the CDR3 DNA reads TGCAGTGCTACTCAGGGGGCGCAAGACTATGGCTACACCTTC.

The V gene is TRBV13, the J gene TRBJ2-4; 8 nucleotides line up with TRBD2. The germline gives CDR1 PRHDT, CDR2 FYEKMQ (reference sequence). After removal of 3 bases from V and 4 bases from J, the junction contained 8 bases not matched to a gene. This CDR3 has 16 residues. CDR3 residues: CASSFRGGDGKNIQYF. The CDR3 DNA is TGTGCCAGCAGCTTTCGGGGGGGGGACGGAAAAAACATTCAGTACTTC.

This chain joins TRBV20-1 and TRBJ2-7; 7 positions match TRBD2. This CDR3 comprises 13 residues. Germline V gene sequence: CDR1 DFQATT, CDR2 SNEGSKA (reference sequence). V lost 3 bases to trimming and J lost 5 bases; unmatched junction nucleotides: 7. The CDR3 region is CSASSGPGNEQYF. In nucleotides, the CDR3 is TGCAGTGCTAGTAGCGGGCCTGGCAACGAGCAGTACTTC.

This clonotype appeared a few times. The chain is built from TRBV5-1 and TRBJ2-7, with TRBD2 as a possible D gene (6 bases). Gene TRBJ2-5 matches the end of the DNA better, so the J call may be wrong. This CDR3 has 15 amino acids. Germline values: CDR1 SGHRS, CDR2 YFSETQ. CDR3 sequence: CASSLGSRGEETQYF. The CDR3 region has the DNA TGCGCCAGCAGCTTGGGGTCGCGGGGAGAGGAGACCCAGTACTTC.

The chain combines TRBV5-6 with TRBJ1-4; D is unclear. Trimming shortened V by 2 bases and J by 0 bases, and 11 bases separated the two germline ends. Per germline, CDR1 SGHDT and CDR2 YYEEEE. The CDR3 is 16 residues long. This CDR3 is CASSFFQEATNEKLFF. For the CDR3, the DNA is TGTGCCAGCAGCTTCTTCCAGGAGGCAACTAATGAAAAACTGTTTTTT.

The chain combines TRBV5-1 with TRBJ2-5, with 9 bases aligning to TRBD2. The CDR3 consists of 14 residues. The junction had 3 bases not matched to a gene; V was cut back by 1 base and J by 5 bases. CDR1 SGHRS and CDR2 YFSETQ come from the germline V gene. The CDR3, as DNA: TGCGCCAGCAGCTTGCCTAGCGGGGTTGAGACCCAGTACTTC. As protein: CASSLPSGVETQYF.

This clonotype occurred a few times. The CDR3 reads CASSQAWASNLGNEQFF. The CDR3 nucleotides are TGTGCCAGCAGCCAAGCGTGGGCGTCCAATTTAGGAAATGAGCAGTTCTTC. The genes are TRBV3-1 and TRBJ2-1; D not resolved. This CDR3 has 17 residues. Between the trimmed V and J ends, which lost 1 base and 7 bases, there was a span of 20 bases. Germline CDR1 and CDR2: LGHDT and YNNKEL (reference sequence).

The chain couples TRBV7-6 to TRBJ2-7; D gene ambiguous. The V gene's germline CDR1 is SGHVS and CDR2 FNYEAQ. Deletions cut 4 bases from V and 2 bases from J, with 12 bases between. There are 14 residues in the CDR3. The chain's CDR3 is CASSSGPRPYEQYF. CDR3 nucleotides: TGTGCCAGCAGCTCCGGGCCCAGACCCTACGAGCAGTACTTC.

The chain joins TRBV4-1 to TRBJ1-1, with D perhaps matching TRBD1 (5 bases). From germline, CDR1 is MGHRA and CDR2 YSYEKL. V was trimmed by 4 bases and J by 1 base, leaving 16 bases between them. CDR3 length equals 16 residues. The DNA of the CDR3 is TGCGCCAGCAGCCCCCCCCGGTACAGGCCGAACACTGAAGCTTTCTTT. This sequence encodes CASSPPRYRPNTEAFF.

The chain uses TRBV7-8 and TRBJ2-3; D gene unclear. This CDR3 contains 13 residues. V lost 5 bases and J 6 bases, leaving 12 bases between the germline ends. Per germline, CDR1 SGHVS and CDR2 FQNEAQ. The CDR3 sequence is CASSPSFMDTQYF. The DNA of the CDR3 is TGTGCCAGCAGCCCCTCTTTCATGGATACGCAGTATTTT.

The chain uses TRBV25-1 and TRBJ1-5, with 8 bases identical to TRBD1. From germline, CDR1 is MGHDK and CDR2 SYGVNS. This CDR3 has 14 amino acids. V lost 6 bases, J lost 6 bases, and 7 bases stayed unmatched. CDR3 sequence (DNA): TGTGCCAGCAGCCATGGGACAGGAGTTCAGCCCCAGCATTTT. Its translation is CASSHGTGVQPQHF.

The V gene is TRBV20-1, the J gene TRBJ2-1, with 10 positions matching TRBD1. Per germline, CDR1 DFQATT and CDR2 SNEGSKA (reference sequence). Germline trimming cut 2 bases from V and 3 bases from J; bases unmatched to any gene: 7. This CDR3 has 16 residues. The CDR3 protein is CSARRGTGVNYNEQFF. Here the CDR3 DNA reads TGCAGTGCTAGACGGGGGACAGGGGTGAACTACAATGAGCAGTTCTTC.

This clonotype was seen a few times. V is TRBV7-9 and J is TRBJ2-3, with D perhaps given as TRBD1 or TRBD2 (5 bases each). This CDR3 is built from 14 residues. The V gene's germline CDR1 is SEHNR and CDR2 FQNEAQ (reference sequence). The germline V and J ends were trimmed by 2 bases and 5 bases, with 11 bases remaining between them. CDR3 sequence: CASSLRPGGDTQYF. CDR3 nucleotides: TGTGCCAGCAGCTTAAGGCCTGGGGGAGATACGCAGTATTTT.

J is TRBJ2-3 and V is TRBV4-3; D uncertain. Trimming removed 5 bases from V and 0 bases from J, with 12 bases in between. CDR1 and CDR2 (germline): LGHNA, YSLEER. The CDR3 sequence is 15 residues long. The CDR3 sequence: CASSLVASSTDTQYF. For the CDR3, the DNA is TGCGCCAGCAGCTTGGTGGCATCTAGCACAGATACGCAGTATTTT.

V and J are TRBV29-1 and TRBJ1-4, with D perhaps matching TRBD1 (5 bases). CDR1 is SQVTM, CDR2 ANQGSEA, per germline. Deletions cut 4 bases from V and 8 bases from J, with 11 bases between. This CDR3 is 12 amino acids long. This CDR3 reads CSVAGVNEKLFF. CDR3 DNA sequence: TGCAGCGTTGCGGGGGTTAACGAAAAACTGTTTTTT.

The rearrangement uses TRBV12-3 or TRBV12-4 and TRBJ1-1; TRBD1 agrees at 8 bases. The CDR3 runs 14 residues. V was clipped by 6 bases and J by 12 bases; unmatched bases: 15. CDR3 amino acids: CASSPTGEGLVSFF. The CDR3 nucleotides read TGTGCCAGCAGCCCGACAGGGGAGGGATTGGTGTCTTTCTTT.

The sample holds a few counts of this clonotype. The chain joins TRBV5-1 to TRBJ2-7; no clear D. TRBJ2-5 explains the end of the DNA better; the J call may be wrong. Germline V lookup: CDR1 SGHRS, CDR2 YFSETQ. CDR3 size: 13 residues. CDR3 protein: CATTLYLRETQYF. CDR3 bases: TGCGCCACTACGCTTTACCTGAGGGAGACCCAGTACTTC.

This clonotype appeared a few times. The chain couples TRBV6-5 to TRBJ2-3; D gene uncertain. The CDR3 has 16 residues. Trimming cost V 1 base and J 0 bases, with 11 bases left between them. The germline V gene has CDR1 MNHEY and CDR2 SVGAGI. The CDR3 sequence: CASSYFPVTSTDTQYF. The CDR3 DNA reads TGTGCCAGCAGTTACTTTCCGGTTACTAGCACAGATACGCAGTATTTT.

The rearrangement uses TRBV20-1 and TRBJ2-1, with TRBD2 identical over 11 bases. CDR1 and CDR2 (germline): DFQATT, SNEGSKA (reference sequence). The CDR3 contains 16 residues. V lost 5 bases to trimming and J lost 4 bases; unmatched junction nucleotides: 10. DNA of the CDR3: TGCAGTGCTGCCAGCCCGGGGACTAGCGGTTACAATGAGCAGTTCTTC. This translates into CSAASPGTSGYNEQFF.

This rearrangement joins TRBV29-1 to TRBJ2-7; 8 bases agree with TRBD1. CDR1 SQVTM and CDR2 ANQGSEA come from the germline V gene. Unmatched junction bases numbered 13, after V lost 6 bases and J lost 0 bases. The CDR3 runs 16 residues. The CDR3 DNA follows: TGCAGCGTCCACGCCGGGACAGGCAGAGACTCCTACGAGCAGTACTTC. Amino acids: CSVHAGTGRDSYEQYF.

This clonotype was observed many times. V and J are TRBV12-3 or TRBV12-4 and TRBJ2-3, with D uncertain. This CDR3 comprises 11 residues. With 5 bases removed from V and 6 bases from J, the gap between germline ends came to 6 bases. The CDR3 DNA sequence: TGTGCCAGCAGTCCCCGGGATACGCAGTATTTT. Its protein is CASSPRDTQYF.

This clonotype was counted only a few times. The chain joins TRBV10-1 to TRBJ2-7, with D hard to call. CDR1 and CDR2 from the germline V gene are WNHNN and SYGVQD (reference sequence). This CDR3 contains 12 residues. The V end lost 3 bases, the J end lost 0 bases, and 3 bases lay between the germline ends. The CDR3 coding sequence is TGCGCCAGCAGTGACACCTCCTACGAGCAGTACTTC. Its translation: CASSDTSYEQYF.

This clonotype has more than one count but fewer than ten. The chain is built from TRBV28 and TRBJ2-3; 10 bases align to TRBD2. CDR3 length equals 15 residues. Germline trimming cut 7 bases from V and 6 bases from J; bases unmatched to any gene: 10. CDR1 is MDHEN and CDR2 is SYDVKM in the germline V gene. The CDR3 here is CASTTAGGLFDTQYF. For the CDR3, the DNA is TGTGCCAGCACCACAGCGGGAGGGCTTTTTGATACGCAGTATTTT. Full variable domain (remainder filled in from reference TRBV28 and TRBJ2-3): DVKVTQSSRYLVKRTGEKVFLECVQDMDHENMFWYRQDPGLGLRLIYFSYDVKMKEKGDIPEGYSVSREKKERFSLILESASTNQTSMYLCASTTAGGLFDTQYFGPGTRLTVL.

The chain combines TRBV7-9 with TRBJ1-2, with no clear D. Germline V gene sequence: CDR1 SEHNR, CDR2 FQNEAQ (reference sequence). The CDR3 consists of 15 residues. V lost 1 base to trimming and J lost 3 bases, with 12 bases between them. The CDR3: CASSLVSGDHYGYTF. CDR3 coding DNA: TGTGCCAGCAGCTTAGTCTCTGGCGATCACTATGGCTACACCTTC. Complete variable domain (other parts from reference TRBV7-9 and TRBJ1-2): DTGVSQNPRHKITKRGQNVTFRCDPISEHNRLYWYRQTLGQGPEFLTYFQNEAQLEKSRLLSDRFSAERPKGSFSTLEIQRTEQGDSAMYLCASSLVSGDHYGYTFGSGTRLTVV.

This clonotype was detected many times. The chain carries TRBV7-2 and TRBJ2-1, with TRBD2 matching 7 bases. Trimming cost V 1 base and J 0 bases; bases outside gene matches: 3. Germline values: CDR1 SGHTA, CDR2 FQGNSA. The CDR3 covers 16 residues. The CDR3, as DNA: TGTGCCAGCAGCTTAGTCGGGGGGAGCTCCTACAATGAGCAGTTCTTC. It is translated as CASSLVGGSSYNEQFF.

The V and J genes are TRBV18 and TRBJ1-2; D possibly corresponds to TRBD1 (6 bases). Per the germline V gene, CDR1 is KGHSH and CDR2 is LQKENI. Trimming pared 6 bases from V and 2 bases from J, leaving 19 bases between. CDR3 length: 16 amino acids. CDR3: CASSPMVGGANYGYTF. CDR3 coding DNA: TGTGCCAGCTCCCCCATGGTGGGGGGCGCGAACTATGGCTACACCTTC.

This chain connects TRBV6-2 or TRBV6-3 to TRBJ1-5, with D perhaps matching TRBD1 (6 bases). There are 14 residues in the CDR3. Trimming stripped 5 bases from V and 6 bases from J, with 14 bases between. CDR1 is MNHEY, CDR2 SVGEGT, per germline. The CDR3 DNA follows: TGTGCCAGCAGTACCACAGGGAGCGGTCAGCCCCAGCATTTT. Its translation: CASSTTGSGQPQHF.

This clonotype was seen a handful of times. V gene TRBV28 combines with J gene TRBJ2-7; D is possibly TRBD2 (6 bases). This CDR3 spans 15 amino acids. V was clipped by 6 bases and J by 6 bases, with 21 bases between them. Germline CDR1 reads MDHEN; CDR2 reads SYDVKM. For the CDR3, the DNA is TGTGCCAGCAGAAGGAGCCAGAATAGCGGAGGCGAGCAGTACTTC. Its translation: CASRRSQNSGGEQYF. Looking up the rest from reference TRBV28 and TRBJ2-7 gives the full variable domain: DVKVTQSSRYLVKRTGEKVFLECVQDMDHENMFWYRQDPGLGLRLIYFSYDVKMKEKGDIPEGYSVSREKKERFSLILESASTNQTSMYLCASRRSQNSGGEQYFGPGTRLTVT.